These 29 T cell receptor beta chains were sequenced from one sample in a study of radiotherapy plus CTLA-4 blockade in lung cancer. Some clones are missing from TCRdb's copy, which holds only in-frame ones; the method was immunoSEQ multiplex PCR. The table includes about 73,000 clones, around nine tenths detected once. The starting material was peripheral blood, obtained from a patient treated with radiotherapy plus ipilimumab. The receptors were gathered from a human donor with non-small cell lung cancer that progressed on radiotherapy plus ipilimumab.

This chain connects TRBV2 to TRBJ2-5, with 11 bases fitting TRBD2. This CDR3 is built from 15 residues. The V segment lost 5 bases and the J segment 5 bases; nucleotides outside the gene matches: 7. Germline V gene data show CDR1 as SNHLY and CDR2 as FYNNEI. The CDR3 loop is CASSLLAGGGETQYF. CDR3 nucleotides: TGTGCCAGCAGTCTTTTAGCGGGAGGGGGGGAGACCCAGTACTTC. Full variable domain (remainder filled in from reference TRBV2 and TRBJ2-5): EPEVTQTPSHQVTQMGQEVILRCVPISNHLYFYWYRQILGQKVEFLVSFYNNEISEKSEIFDDQFSVERPDGSNFTLKIRSTKLEDSAMYFCASSLLAGGGETQYFGPGTRLLVL.

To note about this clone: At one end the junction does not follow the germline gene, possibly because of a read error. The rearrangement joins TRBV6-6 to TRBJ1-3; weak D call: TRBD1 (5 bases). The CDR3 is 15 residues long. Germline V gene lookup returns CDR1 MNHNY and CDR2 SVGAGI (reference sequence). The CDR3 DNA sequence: TGTGCCAGCAGTAACTCTAGGGACGGCCGAAACACCATATATTTT. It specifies CASSNSRDGRNTIYF.

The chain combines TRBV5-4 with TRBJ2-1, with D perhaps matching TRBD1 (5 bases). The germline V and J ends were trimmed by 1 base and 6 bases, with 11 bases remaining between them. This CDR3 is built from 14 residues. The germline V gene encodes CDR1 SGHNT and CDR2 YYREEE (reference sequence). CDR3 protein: CASSLSGNSNEQFF. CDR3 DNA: TGTGCCAGCAGCTTGTCAGGGAACAGCAATGAGCAGTTCTTC.

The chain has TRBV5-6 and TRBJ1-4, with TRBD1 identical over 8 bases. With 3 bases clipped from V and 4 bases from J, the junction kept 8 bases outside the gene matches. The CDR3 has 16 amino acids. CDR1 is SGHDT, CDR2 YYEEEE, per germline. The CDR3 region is CASSSWTGLYNEKLFF. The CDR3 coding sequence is TGTGCCAGCAGCTCCTGGACAGGGTTGTATAATGAAAAACTGTTTTTT.

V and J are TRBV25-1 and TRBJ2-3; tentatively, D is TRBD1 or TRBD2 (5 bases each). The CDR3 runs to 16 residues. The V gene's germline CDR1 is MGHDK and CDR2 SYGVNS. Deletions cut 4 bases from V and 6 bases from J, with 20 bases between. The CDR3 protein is CASSAHGTVAFDTQYF. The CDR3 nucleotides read TGTGCCAGCAGTGCTCACGGGACGGTGGCTTTCGATACGCAGTATTTT.

The CDR3 coding sequence is TGTGCCAGCAGCGACCAAGAGACCCAGTACTTC. Its protein is CASSDQETQYF. The rearrangement joins TRBV9 to TRBJ2-5; D gene unclear. CDR1 and CDR2 (germline): SGDLS, YYNGEE. V lost 3 bases and J 0 bases, leaving 0 bases between the germline ends. The CDR3 has 11 residues. The full variable domain, its missing parts supplied by reference TRBV9 and TRBJ2-5, is DSGVTQTPKHLITATGQRVTLRCSPRSGDLSVYWYQQSLDQGLQFLIQYYNGEERAKGNILERFSAQQFPDLHSELNLSSLELGDSALYFCASSDQETQYFGPGTRLLVL.

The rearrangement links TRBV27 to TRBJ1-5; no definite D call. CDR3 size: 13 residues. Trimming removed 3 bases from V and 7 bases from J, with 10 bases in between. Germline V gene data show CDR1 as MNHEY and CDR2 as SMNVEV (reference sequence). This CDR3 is CASSFNKQQPQHF. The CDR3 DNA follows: TGTGCCAGCAGTTTCAATAAGCAGCAGCCCCAGCATTTT.

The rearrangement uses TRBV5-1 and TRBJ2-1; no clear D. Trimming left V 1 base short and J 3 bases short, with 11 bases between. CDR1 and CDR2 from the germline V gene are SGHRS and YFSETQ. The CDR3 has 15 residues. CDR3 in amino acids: CASSLLQPDYNEQFF. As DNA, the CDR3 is TGCGCCAGCAGCTTGTTGCAACCAGACTACAATGAGCAGTTCTTC.

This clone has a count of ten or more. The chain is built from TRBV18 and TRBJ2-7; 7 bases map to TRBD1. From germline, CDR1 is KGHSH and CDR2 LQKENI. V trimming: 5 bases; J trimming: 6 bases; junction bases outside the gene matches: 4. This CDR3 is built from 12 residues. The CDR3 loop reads CASSTGAGEQYF. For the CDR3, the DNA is TGTGCCAGCTCAACAGGGGCCGGCGAGCAGTACTTC.

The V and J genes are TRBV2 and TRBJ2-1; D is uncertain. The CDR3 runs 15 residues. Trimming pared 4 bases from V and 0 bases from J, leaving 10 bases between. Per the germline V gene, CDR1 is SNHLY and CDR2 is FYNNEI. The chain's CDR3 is CASSATVSSYNEQFF. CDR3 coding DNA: TGTGCCAGCAGTGCGACGGTAAGCTCCTACAATGAGCAGTTCTTC.

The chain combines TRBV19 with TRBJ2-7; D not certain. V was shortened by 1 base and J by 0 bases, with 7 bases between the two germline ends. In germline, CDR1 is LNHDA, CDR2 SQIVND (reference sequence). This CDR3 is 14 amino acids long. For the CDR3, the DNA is TGTGCCAGTAGTATAGTGGGCAGCTCCTACGAGCAGTACTTC. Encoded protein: CASSIVGSSYEQYF.

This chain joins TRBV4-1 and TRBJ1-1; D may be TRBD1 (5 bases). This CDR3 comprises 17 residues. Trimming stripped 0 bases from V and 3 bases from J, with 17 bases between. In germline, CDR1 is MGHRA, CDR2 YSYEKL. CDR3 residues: CASSQDPPTGADTEAFF. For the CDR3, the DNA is TGCGCCAGCAGCCAAGACCCTCCAACCGGGGCTGACACTGAAGCTTTCTTT.

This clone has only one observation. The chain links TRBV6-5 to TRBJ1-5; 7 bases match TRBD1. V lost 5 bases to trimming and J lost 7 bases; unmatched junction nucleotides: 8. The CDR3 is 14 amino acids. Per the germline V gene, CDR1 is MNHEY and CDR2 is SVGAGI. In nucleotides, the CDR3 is TGTGCCAGCAGTACAAATGCCAGGGGGCAGCCCCAGCATTTT. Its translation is CASSTNARGQPQHF.

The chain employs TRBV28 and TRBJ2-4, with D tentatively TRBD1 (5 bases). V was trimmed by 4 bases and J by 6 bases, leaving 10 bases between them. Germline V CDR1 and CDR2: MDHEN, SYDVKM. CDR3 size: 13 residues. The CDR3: CASSWIGANIQYF. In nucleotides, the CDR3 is TGTGCCAGCAGTTGGATAGGGGCAAACATTCAGTACTTC.

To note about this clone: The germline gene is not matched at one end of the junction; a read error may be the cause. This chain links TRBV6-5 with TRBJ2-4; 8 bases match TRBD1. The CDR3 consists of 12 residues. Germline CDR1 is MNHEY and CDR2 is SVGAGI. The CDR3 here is CASSHGQGPLDF. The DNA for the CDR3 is TGTGCCAGCAGTCACGGACAGGGCCCTCTGGACTTC.

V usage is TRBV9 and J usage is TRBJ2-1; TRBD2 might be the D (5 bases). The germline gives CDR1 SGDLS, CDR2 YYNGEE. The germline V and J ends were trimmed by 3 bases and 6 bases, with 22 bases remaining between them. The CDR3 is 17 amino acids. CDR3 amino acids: CASSDEGSDWLVNEQFF. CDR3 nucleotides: TGTGCCAGCAGCGACGAGGGATCGGACTGGCTGGTCAATGAGCAGTTCTTC. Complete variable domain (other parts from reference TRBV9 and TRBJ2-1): DSGVTQTPKHLITATGQRVTLRCSPRSGDLSVYWYQQSLDQGLQFLIQYYNGEERAKGNILERFSAQQFPDLHSELNLSSLELGDSALYFCASSDEGSDWLVNEQFFGPGTRLTVL.

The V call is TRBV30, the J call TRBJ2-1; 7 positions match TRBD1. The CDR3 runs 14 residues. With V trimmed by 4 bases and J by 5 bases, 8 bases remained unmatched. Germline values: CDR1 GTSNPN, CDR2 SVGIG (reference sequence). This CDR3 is CAWNPGQVNNEQFF. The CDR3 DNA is TGTGCCTGGAACCCCGGACAGGTCAACAATGAGCAGTTCTTC.

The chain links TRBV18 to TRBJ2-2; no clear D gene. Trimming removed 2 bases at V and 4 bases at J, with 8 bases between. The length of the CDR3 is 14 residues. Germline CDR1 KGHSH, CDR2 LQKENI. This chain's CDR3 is CASSPFLATGELFF. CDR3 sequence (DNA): TGTGCCAGCTCACCATTCCTTGCCACCGGGGAGCTGTTTTTT.

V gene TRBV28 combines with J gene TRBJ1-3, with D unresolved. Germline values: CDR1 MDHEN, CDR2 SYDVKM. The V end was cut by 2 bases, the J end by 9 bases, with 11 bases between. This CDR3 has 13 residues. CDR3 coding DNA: TGTGCCAGCAGTTTAGGCCCCCGTGGCACCATATATTTT. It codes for CASSLGPRGTIYF.

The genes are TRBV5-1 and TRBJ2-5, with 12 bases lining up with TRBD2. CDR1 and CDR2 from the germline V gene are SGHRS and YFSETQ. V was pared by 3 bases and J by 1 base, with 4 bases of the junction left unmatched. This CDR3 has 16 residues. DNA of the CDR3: TGCGCCAGCAGCTCTAGCGGGAGGGAACTCCAAGAGACCCAGTACTTC. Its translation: CASSSSGRELQETQYF.

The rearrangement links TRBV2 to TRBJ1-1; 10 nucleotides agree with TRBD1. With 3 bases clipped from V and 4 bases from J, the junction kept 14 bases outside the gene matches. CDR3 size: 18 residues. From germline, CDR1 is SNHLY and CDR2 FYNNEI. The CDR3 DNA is TGTGCCAGCAGTGAGAGAAGAATGGGACAGGGGATAACCACTGAAGCTTTCTTT. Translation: CASSERRMGQGITTEAFF.

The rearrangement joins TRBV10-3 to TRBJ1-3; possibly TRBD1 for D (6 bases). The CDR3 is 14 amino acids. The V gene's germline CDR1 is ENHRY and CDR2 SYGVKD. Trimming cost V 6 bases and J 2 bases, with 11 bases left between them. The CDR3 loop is CAIRGEGAGNTIYF. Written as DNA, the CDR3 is TGTGCCATCAGGGGAGAGGGGGCTGGAAACACCATATATTTT.

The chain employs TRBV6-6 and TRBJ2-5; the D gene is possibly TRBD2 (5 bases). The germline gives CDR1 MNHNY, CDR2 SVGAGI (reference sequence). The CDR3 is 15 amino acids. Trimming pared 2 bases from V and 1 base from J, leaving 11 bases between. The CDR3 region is CASSYSRGSQETQYF. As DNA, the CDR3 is TGTGCCAGCAGTTACAGCCGGGGTTCCCAAGAGACCCAGTACTTC.

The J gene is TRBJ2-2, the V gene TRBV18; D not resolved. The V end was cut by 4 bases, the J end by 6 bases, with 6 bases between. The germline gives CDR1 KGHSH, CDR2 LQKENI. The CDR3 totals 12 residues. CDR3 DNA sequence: TGTGCCAGCTCACTTAGTCCCGGGGAGCTGTTTTTT. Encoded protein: CASSLSPGELFF.

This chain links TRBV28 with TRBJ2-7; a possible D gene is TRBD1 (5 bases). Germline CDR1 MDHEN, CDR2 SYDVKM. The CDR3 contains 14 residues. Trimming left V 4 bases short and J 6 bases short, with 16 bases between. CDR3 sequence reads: CASSSPPRVSEQYF. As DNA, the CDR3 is TGTGCCAGCAGTTCCCCCCCCAGGGTCTCCGAGCAGTACTTC.

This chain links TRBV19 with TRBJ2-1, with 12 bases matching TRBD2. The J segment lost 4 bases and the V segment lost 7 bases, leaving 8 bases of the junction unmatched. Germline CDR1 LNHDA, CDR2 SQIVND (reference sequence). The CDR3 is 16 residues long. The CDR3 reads CASTPRTSGNYNEQFF. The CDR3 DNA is TGTGCCAGTACCCCCCGGACTAGCGGGAATTACAATGAGCAGTTCTTC.

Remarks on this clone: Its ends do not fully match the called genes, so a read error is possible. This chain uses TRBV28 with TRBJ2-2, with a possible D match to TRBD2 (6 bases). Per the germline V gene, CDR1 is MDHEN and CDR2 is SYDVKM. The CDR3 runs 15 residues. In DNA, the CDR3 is TGTGCCAGCAGCAATTCGGGGGAGAACACCGGGGAGCGGTTTTTT. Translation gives CASSNSGENTGERFF.

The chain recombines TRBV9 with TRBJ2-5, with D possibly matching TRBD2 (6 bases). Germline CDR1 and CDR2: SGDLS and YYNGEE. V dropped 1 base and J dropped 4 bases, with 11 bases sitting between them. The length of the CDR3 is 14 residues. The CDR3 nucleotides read TGTGCCAGCAGCGTATTGGCTAGCGTAGAGACCCAGTACTTC. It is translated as CASSVLASVETQYF.

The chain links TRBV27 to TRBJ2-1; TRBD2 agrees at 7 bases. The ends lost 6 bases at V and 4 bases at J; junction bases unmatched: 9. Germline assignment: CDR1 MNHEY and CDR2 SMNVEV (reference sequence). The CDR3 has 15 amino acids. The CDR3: CASRAGTIPYNEQFF. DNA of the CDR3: TGTGCCAGCAGAGCCGGGACTATACCATACAATGAGCAGTTCTTC.